The 3 T cell receptor beta chains given below trace back to one sample, sequenced in a study of blood T cell repertoires in COVID-19. Sequencing used immunoSEQ multiplex PCR; TCRdb keeps in-frame clones, though not all of them. The table lists about 370,000 clones, 85% to 90% of them singletons. Sequenced: PBMCs or T cells enriched from blood (not recorded which). These receptors were taken from a woman in her 30s who had recovered from COVID-19.

The chain joins TRBV12-3 or TRBV12-4 to TRBJ2-5; D remains ambiguous. V gave up 6 bases and J gave up 7 bases, with 12 bases separating them. The length of the CDR3 is 12 residues. CDR3 region: CASSPQVWTQYF. For the CDR3, the DNA is TGTGCCAGCAGCCCCCAGGTTTGGACCCAGTACTTC.

V is TRBV5-4 and J is TRBJ2-1, with D maybe TRBD2 (5 bases). The germline V and J ends were trimmed by 1 base and 3 bases, with 8 bases remaining between them. This CDR3 region has 14 residues. Germline lookup yields CDR1 SGHNT and CDR2 YYREEE (reference sequence). CDR3 in amino acids: CASSLLASYNEQFF. Here the CDR3 DNA reads TGTGCCAGCAGCTTGTTAGCGAGCTACAATGAGCAGTTCTTC. The full variable domain, with the rest looked up from reference TRBV5-4 and TRBJ2-1, is ETGVTQSPTHLIKTRGQQVTLRCSSQSGHNTVSWYQQALGQGPQFIFQYYREEENGRGNFPPRFSGLQFPNYSSELNVNALELDDSALYLCASSLLASYNEQFFGPGTRLTVL.

The V call is TRBV7-8, the J call TRBJ1-5, with D possibly TRBD1 on 5 matching bases. The CDR3 is made up of 16 amino acids. Germline loops: CDR1 SGHVS, CDR2 FQNEAQ. The V and J ends lost 5 bases and 6 bases respectively, with 20 bases between them. CDR3: CASSAFGGEGSQPQHF. The CDR3 nucleotides are TGTGCCAGCAGCGCGTTCGGGGGGGAAGGGAGTCAGCCCCAGCATTTT.